This TCR beta chain is drawn from a study of T cell responses to AZD1222 COVID-19 vaccine. The table came from immunoSEQ multiplex PCR; TCRdb's copy has only in-frame clones and leaves some out. The sample lists 110,000 or so clones; roughly 82% were seen once. The CDR3 covers 14 residues. V was clipped by 1 base and J by 0 bases, with 7 bases between them. Germline CDR1 and CDR2: SEHNR and FQNEAQ (reference sequence). The chain employs TRBV7-9 and TRBJ2-7; D remains ambiguous. The clonotype comes from an adult in good health. Sequencing used peripheral blood, obtained on day 0 of AZD1222 vaccination. The CDR3 region is CASSLVGLSYEQYF. The CDR3, as DNA: TGTGCCAGCAGCTTAGTCGGGCTCTCCTACGAGCAGTACTTC.